Presented here are 21 T cell receptor beta chains from one specimen sequenced in a study of T cell clones after liver transplantation. Libraries were prepared by immunoSEQ multiplex PCR; TCRdb keeps only in-frame clonotypes and omits some of them. The sample lists about 85,000 clones, roughly 80% occurring once. The sequences come from CD4+ T cells from blood, collected approximately 3.5 years after liver transplant. These receptors were obtained from a human patient who received a liver transplant. The graft donor may have given rise to some T cells.

This clone has only one observation. V is TRBV5-6 and J is TRBJ2-2; TRBD1 aligns across 8 bases. Germline assignment: CDR1 SGHDT and CDR2 YYEEEE. The junction had 5 bases not matched to a gene; V was cut back by 5 bases and J by 2 bases. There are 15 residues in the CDR3. CDR3 in DNA: TGTGCCAGCAGTCGGACAGGGAGAAACACCGGGGAGCTGTTTTTT. Amino acid sequence: CASSRTGRNTGELFF. Looking up the rest from reference TRBV5-6 and TRBJ2-2 gives the full variable domain: DAGVTQSPTHLIKTRGQQVTLRCSPKSGHDTVSWYQQALGQGPQFIFQYYEEEERQRGNFPDRFSGHQFPNYSSELNVNALLLGDSALYLCASSRTGRNTGELFFGEGSRLTVL.

The chain combines TRBV15 with TRBJ2-4; D gene ambiguous. Trimming stripped 0 bases from V and 5 bases from J, with 8 bases between. This CDR3 region has 14 residues. CDR1 is LNHNV, CDR2 YYDKDF, per germline (reference sequence). The CDR3 is CATSRDYYENIQYF. In nucleotides, the CDR3 is TGTGCCACCAGCAGAGATTACTACGAAAACATTCAGTACTTC.

V is TRBV6-1 and J is TRBJ2-5; D is possibly TRBD1 (6 bases). CDR1 MNHNS and CDR2 SASEGT come from the germline V gene. The ends were cut back, 5 bases at V and 4 bases at J, with 14 bases in the middle. The CDR3 is made up of 14 amino acids. DNA of the CDR3: TGTGCCAGCAGTAAACGGGACACCCGAGAGACCCAGTACTTC. Its translation is CASSKRDTRETQYF.

J is TRBJ2-7 and V is TRBV30, with D hard to call. This CDR3 has 11 amino acids. Germline lookup yields CDR1 GTSNPN and CDR2 SVGIG (reference sequence). Trimming took off 1 base at V and 3 bases at J, with 4 bases between the two ends. The CDR3 here is CAWSANYEQYF. The CDR3 DNA reads TGTGCCTGGAGTGCAAACTACGAGCAGTACTTC. Full variable domain (outside the CDR3, taken from reference TRBV30 and TRBJ2-7): SQTIHQWPATLVQPVGSPLSLECTVEGTSNPNLYWYRQAAGRGLQLLFYSVGIGQISSEVPQNLSASRPQDRQFILSSKKLLLSDSGFYLCAWSANYEQYFGPGTRLTVT.

This chain connects TRBV4-1 to TRBJ1-1, with D maybe TRBD1 (6 bases). The V gene lost 6 bases and the J gene lost 1 base, with 12 bases spanning the gap. The CDR3 is 14 residues long. Germline V gives CDR1 MGHRA, CDR2 YSYEKL. The DNA of the CDR3 is TGCGCCAGCAGGCCGGGACATAGGAACACTGAAGCTTTCTTT. Its protein product is CASRPGHRNTEAFF.

The chain is built from TRBV6-6 and TRBJ2-1, with D possibly TRBD1 on 6 matching bases. The CDR3 spans 15 residues. V lost 4 bases, J lost 6 bases, and 16 bases lay in between. Germline values: CDR1 MNHNY, CDR2 SVGAGI (reference sequence). The CDR3 protein is CASSLPGTRGNEQFF. CDR3 nucleotides: TGTGCCAGCAGTTTGCCGGGGACACGGGGCAATGAGCAGTTCTTC.

The V and J genes are TRBV2 and TRBJ2-2, with 10 bases identical to TRBD1. The V gene's germline CDR1 is SNHLY and CDR2 FYNNEI. The CDR3 has 17 amino acids. Trimming at V came to 6 bases and at J to 3 bases, leaving 10 bases not matched to a gene. CDR3 coding DNA: TGTGCCAGCAGGTGGTCCGGGACAGGGGAGGACACCGGGGAGCTGTTTTTT. Translation: CASRWSGTGEDTGELFF.

On this clone: The sample carries other DNA sequences with the same CDR3. V is TRBV28 and J is TRBJ1-5; no firm D call. The CDR3 contains 11 residues. Germline V CDR1 and CDR2: MDHEN, SYDVKM. With 3 bases removed from V and 6 bases from J, the gap between germline ends came to 3 bases. The CDR3 DNA is TGTGCCAGCAGTTTTCGTCAGCCCCAGCATTTT. The encoded protein is CASSFRQPQHF.

The chain carries TRBV5-1 and TRBJ2-5; tentatively, D is TRBD1 (6 bases). The CDR3 runs 14 residues. V lost 1 base, J lost 3 bases, and 10 bases lay in between. Germline CDR1 is SGHRS and CDR2 is YFSETQ. CDR3 amino acids: CASSLRSGEETQYF. As DNA, the CDR3 is TGCGCCAGCAGCTTGCGGTCAGGGGAAGAGACCCAGTACTTC.

This sequence joins TRBV27 and TRBJ2-1, with a possible D match to TRBD2 (7 bases). This CDR3 comprises 14 residues. The V end was cut by 6 bases, the J end by 7 bases, with 16 bases between. The germline V gene encodes CDR1 MNHEY and CDR2 SMNVEV (reference sequence). The CDR3 nucleotides read TGTGCCAGCAGAATAAGAGGGGGGGGGAATGAGCAGTTCTTC. It is translated as CASRIRGGGNEQFF.

This clone was seen a single time. The chain uses TRBV7-8 and TRBJ1-5; D is perhaps TRBD1 (5 bases). Germline V lookup: CDR1 SGHVS, CDR2 FQNEAQ. The CDR3 sequence is 16 residues long. Trimming removed 2 bases from V and 1 base from J, with 12 bases in between. CDR3 in amino acids: CASSLIGAGSNQPQHF. The CDR3 region has the DNA TGTGCCAGCAGCTTAATAGGGGCGGGGAGCAATCAGCCCCAGCATTTT.

This chain uses TRBV19 with TRBJ2-2; D is perhaps TRBD2 (5 bases). The CDR3 extends over 13 amino acids. Per germline, CDR1 LNHDA and CDR2 SQIVND (reference sequence). V was shortened by 6 bases and J by 7 bases, with 12 bases between the two germline ends. CDR3 protein: CASSTRRGGELFF. The CDR3 coding sequence is TGTGCCAGTAGCACACGTCGGGGCGGGGAGCTGTTTTTT. The full variable domain, in which reference TRBV19 and TRBJ2-2 provide the parts outside the CDR3, is DGGITQSPKYLFRKEGQNVTLSCEQNLNHDAMYWYRQDPGQGLRLIYYSQIVNDFQKGDIAEGYSVSREKKESFPLTVTSAQKNPTAFYLCASSTRRGGELFFGEGSRLTVL.

The chain uses TRBV12-5 and TRBJ2-3; TRBD2 matches at 7 bases. Germline trimming cut 1 base from V and 2 bases from J; bases unmatched to any gene: 9. The CDR3 has 17 amino acids. The germline CDR1 and CDR2 sequences are LGHNT and FRNRAP. CDR3 loop: CASGLGLADTSTDTQYF. CDR3 nucleotide sequence: TGTGCTAGTGGTTTGGGACTAGCCGACACGTCCACAGATACGCAGTATTTT.

This clone has only a few counts. The chain recombines TRBV28 with TRBJ1-1; D not resolved. V was pared by 3 bases and J by 1 base, with 6 bases between. Per the germline V gene, CDR1 is MDHEN and CDR2 is SYDVKM. This CDR3 comprises 13 residues. CDR3 coding DNA: TGTGCCAGCAGTTTGCCAGGGAACACTGAAGCTTTCTTT. This encodes CASSLPGNTEAFF. Variable domain in full (rest from reference TRBV28 and TRBJ1-1): DVKVTQSSRYLVKRTGEKVFLECVQDMDHENMFWYRQDPGLGLRLIYFSYDVKMKEKGDIPEGYSVSREKKERFSLILESASTNQTSMYLCASSLPGNTEAFFGQGTRLTVV.

This chain joins TRBV27 and TRBJ1-1; a possible D gene is TRBD1 (6 bases). With 4 bases removed from V and 4 bases from J, the gap between germline ends came to 19 bases. Germline V gene sequence: CDR1 MNHEY, CDR2 SMNVEV (reference sequence). This CDR3 is built from 16 residues. The CDR3 DNA reads TGTGCCAGCAGTTCTCTCGGATGGGGGGCTGGCACTGAAGCTTTCTTT. As protein: CASSSLGWGAGTEAFF.

The V and J genes are TRBV9 and TRBJ2-3; possibly TRBD1 for D (5 bases). The length of the CDR3 is 15 residues. In germline, CDR1 is SGDLS, CDR2 YYNGEE. V lost 4 bases and J 2 bases, leaving 14 bases between the germline ends. The CDR3 bases are TGTGCCAGCAGCCTTTTAGACAGTCCCACAGATACGCAGTATTTT. Amino acid sequence: CASSLLDSPTDTQYF. The full variable domain, in which reference TRBV9 and TRBJ2-3 provide the parts outside the CDR3, is DSGVTQTPKHLITATGQRVTLRCSPRSGDLSVYWYQQSLDQGLQFLIQYYNGEERAKGNILERFSAQQFPDLHSELNLSSLELGDSALYFCASSLLDSPTDTQYFGPGTRLTVL.

The chain's CDR3 is CASSYGAVSYEQYF. The CDR3 DNA reads as TGTGCCAGCAGTTACGGGGCAGTATCCTACGAGCAGTACTTC. V and J are TRBV6-8 and TRBJ2-7; maybe TRBD1 (5 bases). Trimming removed 2 bases at V and 1 base at J, with 9 bases between. This CDR3 has 14 amino acids. Per the germline V gene, CDR1 is MNHGY and CDR2 is SAAAGT.

The chain links TRBV18 to TRBJ1-3; 7 bases map to TRBD1. CDR3 size: 19 residues. J was trimmed by 2 bases and V by 3 bases; bases with no gene match: 16. Germline CDR1 is KGHSH and CDR2 is LQKENI. The CDR3 DNA sequence: TGTGCCAGCTCACCCCTAAGGGTATCAACAGGGGACACTGGAAACACCATATATTTT. This gives the protein CASSPLRVSTGDTGNTIYF.

The CDR3 reads CASSPGQGKGETQYF. Here the CDR3 DNA reads TGTGCCAGCAGCCCGGGACAGGGCAAAGGAGAGACCCAGTACTTC. This chain links TRBV5-8 with TRBJ2-5; TRBD1 aligns across 9 bases. From germline, CDR1 is SGHTS and CDR2 YDEGEE. The CDR3 sequence is 15 residues long. The V segment lost 4 bases and the J segment 4 bases; nucleotides outside the gene matches: 8.

The chain uses TRBV2 and TRBJ2-7; perhaps D is TRBD1 or TRBD2 (5 bases each). The V end was cut by 5 bases, the J end by 5 bases, with 10 bases between. The CDR3 extends over 12 amino acids. The V gene's germline CDR1 is SNHLY and CDR2 FYNNEI. The CDR3 sequence: CASSFRDDEQYF. CDR3 bases: TGTGCCAGCAGTTTCAGGGACGACGAGCAGTACTTC.

This clone was seen a single time. DNA of the CDR3: TGTGCCAGCAAAACCTCGACAGGGGGTGGCACTGAAGCTTTCTTT. It codes for CASKTSTGGGTEAFF. The gene calls are TRBV2 and TRBJ1-1, with 9 bases matching TRBD1. The CDR3 totals 15 residues. The ends lost 7 bases at V and 4 bases at J; junction bases unmatched: 10. The V gene's germline CDR1 is SNHLY and CDR2 FYNNEI.